The 2 T cell receptor beta chains presented below share a single source sample, sequenced in a study of T-cell memory formation after mild COVID-19. TCRdb reanalysed the 5' RACE reads using MiXCR and keeps one entry per CDR3 protein. The sample has around 420,000 distinct CDR3 sequences, less than 25% seen once. Source material: PBMCs or a T cell subset sorted from them (not recorded which). The receptors originated from an adult woman who had mild COVID-19 (a few samples of this study predate the infection). Cell type and time point are not known.

In its sample, this clonotype was seen a few times. V gene TRBV20-1 combines with J gene TRBJ2-4; 9 nucleotides align to TRBD1. The CDR3 extends over 13 amino acids. CDR1 DFQATT and CDR2 SNEGSKA come from the germline V gene (reference sequence). V trimming: 5 bases; J trimming: 6 bases; junction bases outside the gene matches: 5. For the CDR3, the DNA is TGCAGTGCTCTGGGACAGGGAGTAAACATTCAGTACTTC. This gives the protein CSALGQGVNIQYF.

The chain has TRBV20-1 and TRBJ2-7; D unresolved. This CDR3 region has 12 residues. The germline gives CDR1 DFQATT, CDR2 SNEGSKA (reference sequence). Trimming left V 5 bases short and J 6 bases short, with 14 bases between. As DNA, the CDR3 is TGCAGTGCTCCCCTAGGAGCCTCCGAGCAGTACTTC. Its protein is CSAPLGASEQYF.